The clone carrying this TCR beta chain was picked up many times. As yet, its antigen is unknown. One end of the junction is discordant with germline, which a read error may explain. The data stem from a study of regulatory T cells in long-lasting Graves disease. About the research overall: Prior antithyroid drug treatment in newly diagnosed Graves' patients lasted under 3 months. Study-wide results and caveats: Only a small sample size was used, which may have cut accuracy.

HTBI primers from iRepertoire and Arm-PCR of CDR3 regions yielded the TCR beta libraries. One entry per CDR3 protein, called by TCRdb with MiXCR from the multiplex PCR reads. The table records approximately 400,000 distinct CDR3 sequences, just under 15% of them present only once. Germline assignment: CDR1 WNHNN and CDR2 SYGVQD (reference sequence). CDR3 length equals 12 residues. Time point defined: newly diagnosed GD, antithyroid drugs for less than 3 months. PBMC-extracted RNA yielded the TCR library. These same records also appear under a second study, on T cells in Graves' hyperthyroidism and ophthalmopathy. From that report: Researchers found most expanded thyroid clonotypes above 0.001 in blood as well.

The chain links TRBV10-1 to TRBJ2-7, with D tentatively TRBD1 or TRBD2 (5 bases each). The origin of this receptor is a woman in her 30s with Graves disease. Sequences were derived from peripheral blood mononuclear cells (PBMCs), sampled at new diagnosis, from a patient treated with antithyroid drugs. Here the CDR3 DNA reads TGCGCCAGCAGTGGGGACCTCTACGAGCGGTACTTC. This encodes CASSGDLYERYF.